The 16 T cell receptor beta chains given below trace back to one sample, sequenced in a study of response to subunit inactivated influenza vaccine (dated by TCRdb to the late 2010s). Library construction relied on RT-PCR. The sequencing machine was an Illumina HiSeq 2500. TCRdb's own reprocessing of the public reads used fastp at Q25 and MiXCR and kept productive beta chains. One record per CDR3 amino acid sequence lists the most common genes and DNA. This sample lists around 790,000 distinct CDR3 sequences; 21% were detected once. Roughly a tenth of the sample is held by the ten biggest clonotypes. Specimen: PBMCs from blood, collected about 5 days after vaccination. The source is a man between 45 and 60 years old who received an inactivated influenza vaccine. Donor details come from another sample of the same person, matched by shared clones.

The CDR3 loop is CASSKGSSTQETQYF. Here the CDR3 DNA reads TGCGCCAGCAGCAAAGGATCAAGCACGCAGGAGACCCAGTACTTC. The chain links TRBV4-1 to TRBJ2-5; D gene ambiguous. V lost 5 bases, J lost 5 bases, and 18 bases lay in between. The CDR3 is made up of 15 amino acids. In germline, CDR1 is MGHRA, CDR2 YSYEKL.

In this sample, this clonotype turned up a few times. This chain connects TRBV5-1 to TRBJ1-4, with D maybe TRBD1 (5 bases). The ends were cut back, 4 bases at V and 2 bases at J, with 9 bases in the middle. The length of the CDR3 is 14 residues. The germline CDR1 and CDR2 sequences are SGHRS and YFSETQ. The CDR3 coding sequence is TGCGCCAGCAGCACGGGACGGACTAATGAAAAACTGTTTTTT. Residues: CASSTGRTNEKLFF.

This chain uses TRBV29-1 with TRBJ2-7; D call uncertain. The CDR3 is 11 residues long. Germline loops: CDR1 SQVTM, CDR2 ANQGSEA. With 7 bases removed from V and 3 bases from J, the gap between germline ends came to 10 bases. As DNA, the CDR3 is TGCAGCGCGCAGACTGACTACGAGCAGTACTTC. Its translation: CSAQTDYEQYF.

The chain combines TRBV6-2 or TRBV6-3 with TRBJ2-7; 12 bases match TRBD1. V lost 6 bases and J lost 5; bases outside the gene matches: 8. The length of the CDR3 is 15 residues. Germline loops: CDR1 MNHEY, CDR2 SVGEGT. As DNA, the CDR3 is TGTGCCAGCAGGAAAGCCGGGACAGGGGGCCACGAGCAGTACTTC. This gives the protein CASRKAGTGGHEQYF.

The V and J genes are TRBV4-3 and TRBJ2-7; D gene uncertain. The CDR3 has 15 amino acids. V was pared by 6 bases and J by 1 base, with 16 bases between. CDR1 is LGHNA, CDR2 YSLEER, per germline. The CDR3 loop reads CASSATNTESYEQYF. CDR3 DNA sequence: TGCGCCAGCAGTGCTACTAACACAGAGTCCTACGAGCAGTACTTC.

Only a few counts were recorded for this clonotype. The chain couples TRBV6-6 to TRBJ1-1, with D uncertain. V was shortened by 0 bases and J by 3 bases, with 5 bases between the two germline ends. This CDR3 comprises 13 residues. Germline V gene lookup returns CDR1 MNHNY and CDR2 SVGAGI (reference sequence). CDR3 sequence: CASSYSSDTEAFF. In DNA form, the CDR3 reads TGTGCCAGCAGTTACTCTTCGGACACTGAAGCTTTCTTT.

This clonotype was seen at least ten times. The genes are TRBV7-9 and TRBJ2-7; D ambiguous. Trimming pared 4 bases from V and 2 bases from J, leaving 12 bases between. The CDR3 spans 14 residues. In germline, CDR1 is SEHNR, CDR2 FQNEAQ (reference sequence). The CDR3 protein is CASSSHGLAYEQYF. CDR3 DNA: TGTGCCAGCAGCTCTCACGGATTAGCCTACGAGCAGTACTTC. Combining the CDR3 with reference TRBV7-9 and TRBJ2-7 gives the whole variable domain DTGVSQNPRHKITKRGQNVTFRCDPISEHNRLYWYRQTLGQGPEFLTYFQNEAQLEKSRLLSDRFSAERPKGSFSTLEIQRTEQGDSAMYLCASSSHGLAYEQYFGPGTRLTVT.

The chain uses TRBV20-1 and TRBJ2-7; the D is unclear. V was pared by 6 bases and J by 3 bases, with 9 bases between. Germline CDR1 and CDR2: DFQATT and SNEGSKA (reference sequence). The CDR3 covers 11 residues. The CDR3 loop is CSAAAGYEQYF. The CDR3 DNA follows: TGCAGTGCGGCCGCAGGCTACGAGCAGTACTTC.

The chain has TRBV4-3 and TRBJ1-6, with D perhaps TRBD1 (6 bases). The CDR3 is made up of 15 amino acids. The V end lost 0 bases, the J end lost 9 bases, and 12 bases lay between the germline ends. Germline loops: CDR1 LGHNA, CDR2 YSLEER. CDR3 loop: CASSQDPGAGSPLHF. The CDR3 bases are TGCGCCAGCAGCCAAGACCCGGGGGCCGGTTCACCCCTCCACTTT.

In the case of this clonotype: The junction departs from the called germline gene at one end, perhaps through a read error. This sequence joins TRBV20-1 and TRBJ2-2, with 10 bases fitting TRBD2. CDR1 is DFQATT and CDR2 is SNEGSKA in the germline V gene (reference sequence). The CDR3 is 16 residues long. The CDR3 DNA reads as TGCTGTGCTATGCCTCTAGCGGGAGTCGCCGGCGGGGAGCTGTTTTTT. The encoded protein is CCAMPLAGVAGGELFF.

There are many counts of this clonotype. This chain links TRBV5-1 with TRBJ1-1; D is uncertain. The CDR3 is 15 amino acids. Germline values: CDR1 SGHRS, CDR2 YFSETQ. V lost 0 bases and J lost 2, with 11 bases in between. The CDR3 is CASSLGLTPNTEAFF. The CDR3 nucleotides are TGCGCCAGCAGCTTGGGGTTGACACCAAACACTGAAGCTTTCTTT.

This clonotype was recorded many times. The J gene is TRBJ2-3, the V gene TRBV29-1; a possible D gene is TRBD1 (6 bases). The CDR3 spans 15 residues. Trimming stripped 7 bases from V and 4 bases from J, with 21 bases between. Germline-derived CDR1 and CDR2 are SQVTM and ANQGSEA. The CDR3 nucleotides are TGCAGCGGGGCCTCAGGGGCCCGAGGGGCAGATACGCAGTATTTT. It specifies CSGASGARGADTQYF.

The CDR3 DNA reads as TGTGCCAGCAGCGCGGCACAGGCCTACGAGCAGTACTTC. It translates to CASSAAQAYEQYF. The gene calls are TRBV7-2 and TRBJ2-7; TRBD1 might be the D (5 bases). The CDR3 contains 13 residues. The germline V and J ends were trimmed by 5 bases and 2 bases, with 10 bases remaining between them. Germline CDR1 reads SGHTA; CDR2 reads FQGNSA.

This clonotype appeared a few times. The J gene is TRBJ2-3, the V gene TRBV20-1; maybe TRBD2 (5 bases). The germline V gene has CDR1 DFQATT and CDR2 SNEGSKA (reference sequence). The CDR3 totals 16 residues. Trimming took off 5 bases at V and 1 base at J, with 19 bases between the two ends. CDR3 in DNA: TGCAGTGCTGAGCCCCGGAGCGGACCAGGCACAGATACGCAGTATTTT. This gives the protein CSAEPRSGPGTDTQYF.

This clonotype was picked up a small number of times. The chain employs TRBV6-1 and TRBJ1-1, with D possibly TRBD1 on 6 matching bases. The germline V and J ends were trimmed by 6 bases and 5 bases, with 19 bases remaining between them. The CDR3 loop spans 15 amino acids. From germline, CDR1 is MNHNS and CDR2 SASEGT. The CDR3 region is CASSPNQGSWTEAFF. DNA for the CDR3: TGTGCCAGCAGCCCTAACCAGGGGAGTTGGACTGAAGCTTTCTTT.

The chain couples TRBV7-2 to TRBJ2-3, with 13 bases that match TRBD2. This CDR3 comprises 14 residues. In germline, CDR1 is SGHTA, CDR2 FQGNSA. V lost 10 bases to trimming and J lost 2 bases; unmatched junction nucleotides: 3. CDR3 nucleotides: TGTGCCACCGGACTAGCGGGGGCCACAGATACGCAGTATTTT. This sequence encodes CATGLAGATDTQYF.